This T cell receptor (beta chain) was recovered during a study of cytomegalovirus exposure and HLA in healthy donors. It was with 60 Vbeta and 13 Jbeta primers that the PCR ran. The method was immunoSEQ multiplex PCR; TCRdb's version includes in-frame clones alone and lacks a portion of them. The sample consists of about 140,000 clones, approximately 80% of them appearing once. General observations from the study: Cytomegalovirus association was listed for roughly 160 TCR beta chains. From TCR beta sequences, most subjects' HLA-A and HLA-B alleles were reportedly predicted accurately. With later analysis, a missense DCLRE1C variant became linked to TCR beta V- and J-gene trimming. Most of the TCR beta V segments (in an earlier analysis) were productive either about 87% or about 30% of the time.

With 2 bases removed from V and 4 bases from J, the gap between germline ends came to 15 bases. Germline CDR1 is SGHKS and CDR2 is YYEKEE (reference sequence). The CDR3 totals 15 residues. Remarks on this clone: Antigen: not known.

Source material: PBMCs. V usage is TRBV5-5 and J usage is TRBJ2-5; perhaps TRBD2 as D (5 bases). The receptor comes from a male donor in good health and CMV-seronegative. The CDR3 protein is CASSFGVDWGETQYF. CDR3 nucleotides: TGTGCCAGCAGCTTCGGGGTCGACTGGGGAGAGACCCAGTACTTC.